This T cell receptor beta chain emerged from a study of OX40 agonist ivuxolimab in advanced cancers. The V end lost 6 bases, the J end lost 4 bases, and 13 bases lay between the germline ends. There are 13 residues in the CDR3. CDR1 SGHVS and CDR2 FNYEAQ come from the germline V gene. Clones were sequenced by immunoSEQ multiplex PCR, and TCRdb holds only the in-frame ones, with some missing. The sample records about 43,000 clones, over 90% being singletons. The source of this sequence is an adult with an advanced solid tumor such as melanoma, head and neck, liver or kidney cancer. The chain recombines TRBV7-6 with TRBJ2-7; tentatively, D is TRBD2 (6 bases). The source was CD4+ or CD8+ T cells sorted from blood, collected in a trial of the OX40 agonist ivuxolimab. CDR3 bases: TGTGCCAGCAGTTCCAGGCGGGGTTACGAGCAGTACTTC. Translating it yields CASSSRRGYEQYF.